The clone carrying this T cell receptor beta chain was counted once. Its antigen is unidentified. The libraries were made with immunoSEQ version 4 in survey mode. Each sample used up to about 1 ug genomic DNA diluted to around 10 ng/uL. Here immunoSEQ multiplex PCR was the method, and the copy in TCRdb shows in-frame clones only, minus some. This table has over 30,000 clones, over 80% appearing once. V was cut by 3 bases and J by 3 bases, with 8 bases left in between. The germline gives CDR1 SNHLY, CDR2 FYNNEI. The CDR3 extends over 13 amino acids. The sample belongs to a study of persistence of HIV-infected CD4 T cells. General study results and limits: Degenerate expanded CDR3beta sequences were enriched among CMV- and Gag-responding cells.

Lysates of CMV-infected fibroblasts at 8 to 10 ug/mL stimulated these cells. CD40L/CD69 double-negative CD45RO-high memory CD4+ T cells were collected. Adults with HIV-1 started suppressive ART while chronically infected. Source: CD4+ T cells sorted from PBMCs after approximately 19-hour stimulation, taken from a patient who received antiretroviral therapy. The rearrangement uses TRBV2 and TRBJ1-1, with a tentative D call TRBD1 (5 bases). This TCR was recovered from an adult woman with HIV who was CMV-seropositive. The CDR3: CASSDPGDTEAFF. Written as DNA, the CDR3 is TGTGCCAGCAGTGATCCGGGGGACACTGAAGCTTTCTTT. Full variable domain (rest looked up from reference TRBV2 and TRBJ1-1): EPEVTQTPSHQVTQMGQEVILRCVPISNHLYFYWYRQILGQKVEFLVSFYNNEISEKSEIFDDQFSVERPDGSNFTLKIRSTKLEDSAMYFCASSDPGDTEAFFGQGTRLTVV.